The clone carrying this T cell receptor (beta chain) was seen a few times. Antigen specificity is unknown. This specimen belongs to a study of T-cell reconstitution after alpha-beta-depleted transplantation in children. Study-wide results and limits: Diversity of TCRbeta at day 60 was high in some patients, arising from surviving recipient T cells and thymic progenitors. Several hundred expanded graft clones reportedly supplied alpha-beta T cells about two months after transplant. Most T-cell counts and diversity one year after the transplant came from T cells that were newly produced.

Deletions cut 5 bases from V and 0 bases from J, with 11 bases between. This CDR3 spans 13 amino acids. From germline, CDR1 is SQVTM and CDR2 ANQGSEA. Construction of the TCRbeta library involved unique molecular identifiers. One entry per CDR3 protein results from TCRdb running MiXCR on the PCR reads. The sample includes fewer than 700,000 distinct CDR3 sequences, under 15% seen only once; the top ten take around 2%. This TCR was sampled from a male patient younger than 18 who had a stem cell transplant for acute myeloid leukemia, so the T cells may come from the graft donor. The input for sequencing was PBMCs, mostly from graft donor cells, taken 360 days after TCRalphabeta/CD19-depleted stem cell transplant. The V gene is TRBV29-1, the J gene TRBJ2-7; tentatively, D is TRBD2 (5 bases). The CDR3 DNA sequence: TGCAGCGTTCGCGGGCCAGGCTCCTACGAGCAGTACTTC. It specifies CSVRGPGSYEQYF.